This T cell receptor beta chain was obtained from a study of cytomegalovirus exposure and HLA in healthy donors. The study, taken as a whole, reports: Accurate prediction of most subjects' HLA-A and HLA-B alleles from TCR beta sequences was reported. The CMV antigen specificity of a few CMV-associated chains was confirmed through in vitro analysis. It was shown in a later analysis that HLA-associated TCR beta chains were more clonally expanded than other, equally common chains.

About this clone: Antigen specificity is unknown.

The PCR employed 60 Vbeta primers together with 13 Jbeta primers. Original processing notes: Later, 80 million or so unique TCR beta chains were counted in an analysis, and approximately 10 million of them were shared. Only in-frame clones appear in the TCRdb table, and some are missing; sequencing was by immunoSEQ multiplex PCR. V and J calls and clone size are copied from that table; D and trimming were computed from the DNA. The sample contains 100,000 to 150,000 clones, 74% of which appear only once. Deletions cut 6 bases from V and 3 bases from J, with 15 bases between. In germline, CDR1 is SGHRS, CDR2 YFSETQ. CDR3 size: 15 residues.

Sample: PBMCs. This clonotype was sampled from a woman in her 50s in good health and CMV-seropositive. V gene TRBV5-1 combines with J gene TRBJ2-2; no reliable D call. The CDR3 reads CASTIYSRDTGELFF. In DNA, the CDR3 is TGCGCCAGCACGATTTACTCTCGGGACACCGGGGAGCTGTTTTTT.